This T cell receptor beta chain was sequenced in a study of blood T cells in healthy people across ages. Isolation yielded PBMCs, at least 6 million per sample, in every case. This clonotype was counted between two and nine times. Its target is not known. For the second PCR, which ran for about 7 to 12 cycles, a sample-barcoded 5' primer and a J-beta primer mix were used. A template-switch adaptor with 12 random nucleotides tagged each cDNA molecule. One entry per CDR3 protein, called by TCRdb with MiXCR from the 5' RACE reads. The sample holds 1.5 million to 1.8 million distinct CDR3 sequences, under 55% seen once. Study-wide results and caveats: Among long-lived donors, naive CD4+ cells were more numerous and diversity higher than in aged donors. Older age went with lower TCR beta diversity per million T cells, in a roughly linear way.

V lost 5 bases, J lost 4 bases, and 15 bases lay in between. The CDR3 spans 15 residues. From germline, CDR1 is SGHTA and CDR2 FQGNSA. The chain couples TRBV7-2 to TRBJ2-1, with D possibly being TRBD1 (6 bases). The sequence was obtained from a young woman in good health. Sequenced material: blood. The CDR3 DNA reads as TGTGCCAGCAGCGTTACGAGGACAGCTTACAATGAGCAGTTCTTC. Translated: CASSVTRTAYNEQFF.